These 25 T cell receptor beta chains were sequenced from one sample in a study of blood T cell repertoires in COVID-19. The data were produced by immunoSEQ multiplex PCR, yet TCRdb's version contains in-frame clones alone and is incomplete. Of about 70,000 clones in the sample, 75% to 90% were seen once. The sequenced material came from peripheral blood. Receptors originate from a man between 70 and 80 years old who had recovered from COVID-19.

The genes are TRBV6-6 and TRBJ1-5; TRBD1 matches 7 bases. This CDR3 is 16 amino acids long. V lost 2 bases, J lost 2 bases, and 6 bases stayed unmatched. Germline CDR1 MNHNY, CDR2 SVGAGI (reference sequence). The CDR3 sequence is CASSYGTEWGNQPQHF. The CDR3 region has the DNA TGTGCCAGCAGTTACGGGACAGAGTGGGGCAATCAGCCCCAGCATTTT.

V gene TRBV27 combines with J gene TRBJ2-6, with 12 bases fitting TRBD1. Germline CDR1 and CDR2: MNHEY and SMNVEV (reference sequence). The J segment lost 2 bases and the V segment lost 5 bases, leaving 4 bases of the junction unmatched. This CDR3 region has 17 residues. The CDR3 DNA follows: TGTGCCAGCAGTCCGGGACAGGGGGCGCCTGGGGCCAACGTCCTGACTTTC. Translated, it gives CASSPGQGAPGANVLTF. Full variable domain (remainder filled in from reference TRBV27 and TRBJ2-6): EAQVTQNPRYLITVTGKKLTVTCSQNMNHEYMSWYRQDPGLGLRQIYYSMNVEVTDKGDVPEGYKVSRKEKRNFPLILESPSPNQTSLYFCASSPGQGAPGANVLTFGAGSRLTVL.

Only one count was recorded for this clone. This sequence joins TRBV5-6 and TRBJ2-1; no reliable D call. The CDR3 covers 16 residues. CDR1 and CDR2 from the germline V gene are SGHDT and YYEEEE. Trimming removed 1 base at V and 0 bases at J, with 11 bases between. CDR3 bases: TGTGCCAGCAGCTTGAAGCTCTTAAGCTCCTACAATGAGCAGTTCTTC. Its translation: CASSLKLLSSYNEQFF.

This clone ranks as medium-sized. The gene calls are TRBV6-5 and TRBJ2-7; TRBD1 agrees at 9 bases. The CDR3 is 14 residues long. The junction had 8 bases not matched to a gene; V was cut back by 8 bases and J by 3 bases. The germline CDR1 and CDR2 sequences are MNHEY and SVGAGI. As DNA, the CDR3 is TGTGCCAGCGGCCCCGGGACAGGGATCTACGAGCAGTACTTC. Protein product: CASGPGTGIYEQYF.

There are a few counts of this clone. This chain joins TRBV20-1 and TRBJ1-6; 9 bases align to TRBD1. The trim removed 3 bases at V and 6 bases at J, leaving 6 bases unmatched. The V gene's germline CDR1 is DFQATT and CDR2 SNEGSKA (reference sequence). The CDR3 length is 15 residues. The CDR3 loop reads CSASSGTGFNSPLHF. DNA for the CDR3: TGCAGTGCTAGTTCCGGGACAGGGTTTAATTCACCCCTCCACTTT.

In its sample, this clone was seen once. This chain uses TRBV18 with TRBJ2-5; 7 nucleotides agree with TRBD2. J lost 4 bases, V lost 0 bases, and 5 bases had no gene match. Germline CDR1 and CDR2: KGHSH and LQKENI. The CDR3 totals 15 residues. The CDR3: CASSPPSSSGETQYF. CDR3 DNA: TGTGCCAGCTCACCACCAAGTTCTAGCGGAGAGACCCAGTACTTC.

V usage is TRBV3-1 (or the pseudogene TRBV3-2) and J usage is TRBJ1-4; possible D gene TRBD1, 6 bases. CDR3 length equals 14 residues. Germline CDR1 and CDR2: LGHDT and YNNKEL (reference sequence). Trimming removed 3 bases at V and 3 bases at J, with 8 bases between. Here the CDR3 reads CASSHRGSNEKLFF. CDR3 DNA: TGTGCCAGCAGCCACAGGGGTTCTAATGAAAAACTGTTTTTT.

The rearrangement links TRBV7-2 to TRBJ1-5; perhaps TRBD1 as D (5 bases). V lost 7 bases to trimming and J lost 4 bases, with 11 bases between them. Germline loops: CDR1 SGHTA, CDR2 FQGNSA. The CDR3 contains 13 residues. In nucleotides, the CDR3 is TGTGCCAGCACGCGGGGACCAAATCAGCCCCAGCATTTT. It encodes CASTRGPNQPQHF.

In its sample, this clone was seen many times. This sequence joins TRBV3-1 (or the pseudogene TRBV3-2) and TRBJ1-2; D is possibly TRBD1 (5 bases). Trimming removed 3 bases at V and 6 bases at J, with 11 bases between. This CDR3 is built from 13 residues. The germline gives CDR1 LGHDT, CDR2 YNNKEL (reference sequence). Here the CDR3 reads CASSHRRGDGYTF. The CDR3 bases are TGTGCCAGCAGCCATAGAAGGGGCGATGGCTACACCTTC.

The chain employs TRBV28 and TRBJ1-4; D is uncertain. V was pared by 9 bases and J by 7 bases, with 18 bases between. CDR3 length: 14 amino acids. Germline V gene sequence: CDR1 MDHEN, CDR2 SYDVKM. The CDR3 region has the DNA TGTGCCAGTTTTGCGGCAGACCGAGGTGAAAAACTGTTTTTT. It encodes CASFAADRGEKLFF. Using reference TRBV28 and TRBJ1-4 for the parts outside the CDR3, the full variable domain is DVKVTQSSRYLVKRTGEKVFLECVQDMDHENMFWYRQDPGLGLRLIYFSYDVKMKEKGDIPEGYSVSREKKERFSLILESASTNQTSMYLCASFAADRGEKLFFGSGTQLSVL.

Here the CDR3 DNA reads TGTGCCAGCAGCTTATTACCGGGGAACACCGGGGAGCTGTTTTTT. Translated: CASSLLPGNTGELFF. The chain carries TRBV7-2 and TRBJ2-2; D call uncertain. Germline lookup yields CDR1 SGHTA and CDR2 FQGNSA. This CDR3 is built from 15 residues. V lost 2 bases and J 1 base, leaving 8 bases between the germline ends.

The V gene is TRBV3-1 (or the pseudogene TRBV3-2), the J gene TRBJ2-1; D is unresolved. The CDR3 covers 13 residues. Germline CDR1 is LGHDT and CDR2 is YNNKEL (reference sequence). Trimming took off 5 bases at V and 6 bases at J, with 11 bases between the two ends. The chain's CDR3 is CASSATRFNEQFF. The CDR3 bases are TGTGCCAGCAGCGCGACACGTTTCAATGAGCAGTTCTTC.

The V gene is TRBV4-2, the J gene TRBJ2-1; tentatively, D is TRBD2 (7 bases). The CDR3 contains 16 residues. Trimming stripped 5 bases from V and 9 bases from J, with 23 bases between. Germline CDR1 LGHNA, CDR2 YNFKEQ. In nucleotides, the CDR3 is TGTGCCAGCAGCGAATCTTTAGTCTCGGGGGGCCGTGAGCAGTTCTTC. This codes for CASSESLVSGGREQFF.

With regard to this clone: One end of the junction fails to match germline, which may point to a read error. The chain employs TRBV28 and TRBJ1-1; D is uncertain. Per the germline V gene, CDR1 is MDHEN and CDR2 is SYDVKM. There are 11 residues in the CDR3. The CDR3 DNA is TGCAAGACACACATGAACACTGAAGCTTTCTTT. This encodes CKTHMNTEAFF.

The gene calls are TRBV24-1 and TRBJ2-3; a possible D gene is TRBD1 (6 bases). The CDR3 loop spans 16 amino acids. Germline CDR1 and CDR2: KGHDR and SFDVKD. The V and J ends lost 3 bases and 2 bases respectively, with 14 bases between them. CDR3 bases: TGTGCCACCAGTGATGCTGGGGGACAAATCACAGATACGCAGTATTTT. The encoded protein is CATSDAGGQITDTQYF.

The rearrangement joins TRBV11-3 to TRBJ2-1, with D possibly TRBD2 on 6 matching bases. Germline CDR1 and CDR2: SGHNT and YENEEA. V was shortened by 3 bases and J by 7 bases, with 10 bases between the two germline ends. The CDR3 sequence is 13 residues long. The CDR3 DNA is TGTGCCAGCAGCTTCGGGGGTAATAATGAGCAGTTCTTC. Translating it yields CASSFGGNNEQFF.

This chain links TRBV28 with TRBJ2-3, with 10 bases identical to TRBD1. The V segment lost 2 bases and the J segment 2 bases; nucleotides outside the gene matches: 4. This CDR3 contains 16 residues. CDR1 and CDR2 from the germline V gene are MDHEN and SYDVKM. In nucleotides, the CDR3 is TGTGCCAGCAGTTTAGGACAGGGGGGACCCACAGATACGCAGTATTTT. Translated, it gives CASSLGQGGPTDTQYF.

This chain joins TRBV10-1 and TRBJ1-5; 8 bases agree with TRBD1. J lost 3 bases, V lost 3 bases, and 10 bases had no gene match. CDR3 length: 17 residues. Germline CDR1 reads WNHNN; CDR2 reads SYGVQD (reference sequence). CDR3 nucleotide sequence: TGCGCCAGCAGTGACGAGGTACAGGGGGTGAACAATCAGCCCCAGCATTTT. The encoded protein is CASSDEVQGVNNQPQHF.

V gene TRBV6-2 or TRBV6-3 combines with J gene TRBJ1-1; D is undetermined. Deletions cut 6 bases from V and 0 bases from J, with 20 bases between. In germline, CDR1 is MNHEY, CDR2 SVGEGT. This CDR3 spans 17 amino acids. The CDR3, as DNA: TGTGCCAGCAGCTCCCGCGCGACACTGGTTCTGAACACTGAAGCTTTCTTT. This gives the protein CASSSRATLVLNTEAFF.

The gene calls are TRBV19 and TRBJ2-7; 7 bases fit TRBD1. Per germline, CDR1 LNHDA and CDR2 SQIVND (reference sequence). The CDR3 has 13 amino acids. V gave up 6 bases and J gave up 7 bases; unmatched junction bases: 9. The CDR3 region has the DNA TGTGCCAGTAGCAATACAGGGGCTACGGAGCAGTACTTC. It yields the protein CASSNTGATEQYF. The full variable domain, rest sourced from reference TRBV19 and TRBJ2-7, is DGGITQSPKYLFRKEGQNVTLSCEQNLNHDAMYWYRQDPGQGLRLIYYSQIVNDFQKGDIAEGYSVSREKKESFPLTVTSAQKNPTAFYLCASSNTGATEQYFGPGTRLTVT.

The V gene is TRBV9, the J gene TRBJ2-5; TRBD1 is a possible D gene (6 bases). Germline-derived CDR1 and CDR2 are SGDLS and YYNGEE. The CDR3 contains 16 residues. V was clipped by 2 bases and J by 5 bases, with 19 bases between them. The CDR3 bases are TGTGCCAGCAGCGTCCGGGACACTCTAAATTACGAGACCCAGTACTTC. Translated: CASSVRDTLNYETQYF.

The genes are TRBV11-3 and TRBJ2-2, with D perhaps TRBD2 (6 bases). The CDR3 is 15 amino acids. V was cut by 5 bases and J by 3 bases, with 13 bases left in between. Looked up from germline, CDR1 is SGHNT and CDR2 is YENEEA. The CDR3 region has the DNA TGTGCCAGCAGCCAAGGGAGGAGGGACACCGGGGAGCTGTTTTTT. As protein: CASSQGRRDTGELFF.

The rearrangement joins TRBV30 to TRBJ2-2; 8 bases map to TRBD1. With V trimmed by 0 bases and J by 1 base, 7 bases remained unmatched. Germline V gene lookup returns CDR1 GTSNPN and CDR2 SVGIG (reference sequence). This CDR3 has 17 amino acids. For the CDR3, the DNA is TGTGCCTGGAGTGTACCCAGTGGACAGGGGAACACCGGGGAGCTGTTTTTT. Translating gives CAWSVPSGQGNTGELFF.

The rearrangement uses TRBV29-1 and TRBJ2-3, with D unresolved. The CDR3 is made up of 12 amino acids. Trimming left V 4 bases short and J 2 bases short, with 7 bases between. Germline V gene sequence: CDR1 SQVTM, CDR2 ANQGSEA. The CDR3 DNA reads TGCAGCGTTGGGTGGCCCACAGATACGCAGTATTTT. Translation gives CSVGWPTDTQYF.

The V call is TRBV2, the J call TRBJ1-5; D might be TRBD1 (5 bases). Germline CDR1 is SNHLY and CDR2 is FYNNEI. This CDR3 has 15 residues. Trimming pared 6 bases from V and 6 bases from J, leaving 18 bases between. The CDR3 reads CASRGIITGRQPQHF. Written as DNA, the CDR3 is TGTGCCAGCAGGGGCATTATAACAGGTCGTCAGCCCCAGCATTTT. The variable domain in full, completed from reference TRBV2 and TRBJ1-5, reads EPEVTQTPSHQVTQMGQEVILRCVPISNHLYFYWYRQILGQKVEFLVSFYNNEISEKSEIFDDQFSVERPDGSNFTLKIRSTKLEDSAMYFCASRGIITGRQPQHFGDGTRLSIL.